This T cell receptor (beta chain) derives from a study of blood T cell repertoires in COVID-19. Germline CDR1 is SEHNR and CDR2 is FQNEAQ (reference sequence). This CDR3 contains 19 residues. V shed 7 bases and J 2 bases; nucleotides not matched to a gene: 21. Authors' analysis steps: Amplified reference gene primers provided the basis for estimating nucleated cell counts. The table came from immunoSEQ multiplex PCR; TCRdb's copy has only in-frame clones and leaves some out. Clone size and the V and J calls come from that table; the DNA yielded D and trimming. The top ten clones hold approximately 6.2% of a sample with roughly 110,000 clones, about 91% of them seen once.

What was sequenced was peripheral blood. The receptor's source is a man aged 50 or older with active or convalescent COVID-19. This chain connects TRBV7-9 to TRBJ2-5, with 8 bases that match TRBD1. The CDR3 here is CASTQGAVSLARIQETQYF. In DNA, the CDR3 is TGTGCCAGCACCCAGGGGGCCGTGTCCCTAGCGAGGATTCAAGAGACCCAGTACTTC.